Following are 27 T cell receptor beta chains from one sample sequenced in a study of T cell responses to AZD1222 COVID-19 vaccine. Sequenced by immunoSEQ multiplex PCR; TCRdb stores in-frame clones only, minus some. The sample lists some 120,000 clones, around 85% seen once, with about 9.8% in the top ten. Specimen: peripheral blood, collected on day 0 of AZD1222 vaccination. The receptors were gathered from an adult in good health.

This chain connects TRBV4-1 to TRBJ2-1, with D possibly matching TRBD2 (7 bases). Between the trimmed V and J ends, which lost 0 bases and 9 bases, there was a span of 15 bases. In germline, CDR1 is MGHRA, CDR2 YSYEKL. The CDR3 consists of 15 residues. The CDR3, as DNA: TGCGCCAGCAGCCAAGATAGTGGGGGGGCCCCTGAGCAGTTCTTC. The encoded protein is CASSQDSGGAPEQFF.

The rearrangement links TRBV4-3 to TRBJ2-1; D not certain. Germline V gene sequence: CDR1 LGHNA, CDR2 YSLEER. V was clipped by 0 bases and J by 3 bases, with 0 bases between them. The CDR3 runs 12 residues. The CDR3 DNA reads TGCGCCAGCAGCCAAGACTACAATGAGCAGTTCTTC. This encodes CASSQDYNEQFF.

This clone was seen a single time. This chain joins TRBV11-3 and TRBJ1-4; tentative D call: TRBD1 (6 bases). Germline-derived CDR1 and CDR2 are SGHNT and YENEEA. This CDR3 has 12 residues. The V and J ends lost 5 bases and 6 bases respectively, with 7 bases between them. CDR3 residues: CASSPGDEKLFF. The CDR3 region has the DNA TGTGCCAGCAGCCCAGGGGATGAAAAACTGTTTTTT.

The chain uses TRBV7-2 and TRBJ1-3; the D is unclear. Germline-derived CDR1 and CDR2 are SGHTA and FQGNSA. V gave up 2 bases and J gave up 0 bases, with 5 bases separating them. CDR3 length: 14 amino acids. CDR3 in DNA: TGTGCCAGCAGCTTAAGCAGCTCTGGAAACACCATATATTTT. It translates to CASSLSSSGNTIYF. The whole variable domain, filled in from reference TRBV7-2 and TRBJ1-3, reads GAGVSQSPSNKVTEKGKDVELRCDPISGHTALYWYRQSLGQGLEFLIYFQGNSAPDKSGLPSDRFSAERTGGSVSTLTIQRTQQEDSAVYLCASSLSSSGNTIYFGEGSWLTVV.

The chain combines TRBV30 with TRBJ1-3; no firm D call. Germline values: CDR1 GTSNPN, CDR2 SVGIG (reference sequence). This CDR3 region has 14 residues. The germline V and J ends were trimmed by 4 bases and 2 bases, with 12 bases remaining between them. DNA of the CDR3: TGTGCCTGGATAGTCAGTTCGGCTGGAAACACCATATATTTT. It yields the protein CAWIVSSAGNTIYF.

V is TRBV7-2 and J is TRBJ2-7; tentative D call: TRBD1 (6 bases). This CDR3 contains 15 residues. V was clipped by 5 bases and J by 2 bases, with 16 bases between them. Germline V gives CDR1 SGHTA, CDR2 FQGNSA. CDR3 residues: CASSRVDRAAYEQYF. CDR3 nucleotides: TGTGCCAGCAGCCGCGTGGACAGAGCGGCCTACGAGCAGTACTTC.

This clone showed up just once. This chain joins TRBV11-2 and TRBJ1-1; TRBD1 might be the D (5 bases). CDR1 is SGHAT, CDR2 FQNNGV, per germline. The CDR3 runs to 14 residues. Trimming took 4 bases from V and 8 from J, leaving 17 bases between them. CDR3 nucleotides: TGTGCCAGCAGCTCAACGGGGGGTTGGGCAGAAGCTTTCTTT. Amino acids: CASSSTGGWAEAFF.

The chain recombines TRBV30 with TRBJ1-5; no clear D. The CDR3 extends over 14 amino acids. Germline-derived CDR1 and CDR2 are GTSNPN and SVGIG (reference sequence). With 7 bases removed from V and 5 bases from J, the gap between germline ends came to 18 bases. The CDR3 is CAFQSGNGDQPQHF. The CDR3 coding sequence is TGTGCCTTCCAGTCCGGGAACGGGGATCAGCCCCAGCATTTT.

Worth noting for this clone: One end of the junction is discordant with germline, which a read error may explain. The J gene is TRBJ2-7, the V gene TRBV28, with D possibly being TRBD2 (5 bases). Germline lookup yields CDR1 MDHEN and CDR2 SYDVKM. This CDR3 has 12 amino acids. CDR3: CASSWNDYEQYF. The CDR3 DNA reads as TGTGCCAGCAGTTGGAATGACTACGAGCAGTATTTC.

This chain connects TRBV25-1 to TRBJ2-7; perhaps TRBD2 as D (6 bases). Trimming cost V 4 bases and J 3 bases, with 19 bases left between them. Germline loops: CDR1 MGHDK, CDR2 SYGVNS. The CDR3 has 16 amino acids. DNA of the CDR3: TGTGCCAGCAGTGCCACCGGGACTTTCGATGTCTACGAGCAGTACTTC. Its translation is CASSATGTFDVYEQYF.

The V and J genes are TRBV27 and TRBJ1-2; D is unclear. Germline values: CDR1 MNHEY, CDR2 SMNVEV (reference sequence). CDR3 length: 13 residues. Trimming pared 3 bases from V and 2 bases from J, leaving 7 bases between. Written as DNA, the CDR3 is TGTGCCAGCAGTTTGACACGCAACTATGGCTACACCTTC. As protein: CASSLTRNYGYTF.

This clone has only a few counts. This rearrangement joins TRBV10-3 to TRBJ1-4; D call uncertain. Germline V lookup: CDR1 ENHRY, CDR2 SYGVKD. CDR3 length: 16 amino acids. Trimming cost V 6 bases and J 4 bases, with 18 bases left between them. The CDR3 coding sequence is TGTGCCATCAGCAACTCTTGGACTGTTATTAATGAAAAACTGTTTTTT. Its translation is CAISNSWTVINEKLFF.

J is TRBJ2-5 and V is TRBV27, with no clear D. Germline V CDR1 and CDR2: MNHEY, SMNVEV (reference sequence). There are 15 residues in the CDR3. V was shortened by 4 bases and J by 5 bases, with 17 bases between the two germline ends. The CDR3 bases are TGTGCCAGCAGTTCTGATCGGTTAATAGTGGAGACCCAGTACTTC. Translation: CASSSDRLIVETQYF.

This chain uses TRBV6-6 with TRBJ2-3; TRBD1 matches at 8 bases. V was pared by 5 bases and J by 4 bases, with 5 bases of the junction left unmatched. Germline V gives CDR1 MNHNY, CDR2 SVGAGI (reference sequence). The CDR3 loop spans 14 amino acids. CDR3 sequence: CASSLDRAADTQYF. The DNA of the CDR3 is TGTGCCAGCAGTCTGGACAGGGCGGCAGATACGCAGTATTTT.

This clone was observed a single time. The chain uses TRBV11-2 and TRBJ2-6, with D possibly matching TRBD1 (5 bases). This CDR3 spans 13 amino acids. CDR1 is SGHAT and CDR2 is FQNNGV in the germline V gene. V was clipped by 0 bases and J by 18 bases, with 15 bases between them. The CDR3 is CASSLDLGRKQTF. The CDR3 nucleotides read TGTGCCAGCAGCTTAGATCTGGGGCGGAAGCAGACTTTC. The full variable domain, rest sourced from reference TRBV11-2 and TRBJ2-6, is EAGVAQSPRYKIIEKRQSVAFWCNPISGHATLYWYQQILGQGPKLLIQFQNNGVVDDSQLPKDRFSAERLKGVDSTLKIQPAKLEDSAVYLCASSLDLGRKQTFGAGSRLTVL.

This clone occurred once. The chain is built from TRBV20-1 and TRBJ2-1; no reliable D call. V was cut by 5 bases and J by 10 bases, with 12 bases left in between. There are 11 residues in the CDR3. CDR1 is DFQATT and CDR2 is SNEGSKA in the germline V gene (reference sequence). DNA for the CDR3: TGCAGTGCTGGGCCTCAAGGAGAGCAGTTCTTC. Protein: CSAGPQGEQFF.

The V gene is TRBV27, the J gene TRBJ1-6; D gene uncertain. V lost 7 bases and J 7 bases, leaving 5 bases between the germline ends. Germline V gene data show CDR1 as MNHEY and CDR2 as SMNVEV (reference sequence). The CDR3 has 11 residues. The CDR3 nucleotides are TGTGCCAGCACCCCGAATTCACCCCTCCACTTT. This translates into CASTPNSPLHF.

The chain has TRBV2 and TRBJ1-4; unclear D gene. This CDR3 spans 12 amino acids. Trimming shortened V by 5 bases and J by 8 bases, and 9 bases separated the two germline ends. Germline V gives CDR1 SNHLY, CDR2 FYNNEI. The CDR3 sequence is CASSFSTEKLFF. CDR3 DNA sequence: TGTGCCAGCAGTTTTTCGACCGAAAAACTGTTTTTT.

The CDR3 loop is CASSLMGRSERQYF. The CDR3, as DNA: TGTGCCAGCAGCCTCATGGGGAGATCGGAGCGGCAGTACTTC. The V gene is TRBV9, the J gene TRBJ2-7; maybe TRBD2 (5 bases). V was trimmed by 4 bases and J by 9 bases, leaving 20 bases between them. The CDR3 extends over 14 amino acids. The germline V gene encodes CDR1 SGDLS and CDR2 YYNGEE.

This clone was observed a single time. The chain has TRBV11-1 and TRBJ2-5; D is perhaps TRBD1 (6 bases). This CDR3 region has 16 residues. Germline V gene lookup returns CDR1 SGHAT and CDR2 FQDESV (reference sequence). V was clipped by 5 bases and J by 7 bases, with 23 bases between them. Here the CDR3 DNA reads TGTGCCAGCAGCGGAGACCTAGAAGGGGGTACGTGGACCCAGTACTTC. Translation: CASSGDLEGGTWTQYF.

The J gene is TRBJ1-4, the V gene TRBV7-2; 7 bases agree with TRBD1. The J segment lost 5 bases and the V segment lost 1 base, leaving 1 base of the junction unmatched. Looked up from germline, CDR1 is SGHTA and CDR2 is FQGNSA. The CDR3 has 14 amino acids. CDR3 amino acids: CASSLDRGNEKLFF. CDR3 DNA sequence: TGTGCCAGCAGCTTAGACAGGGGCAATGAAAAACTGTTTTTT.

The chain carries TRBV7-6 and TRBJ1-1; D is perhaps TRBD1 (5 bases). This CDR3 contains 17 residues. V lost 2 bases and J 1 base, leaving 17 bases between the germline ends. Germline values: CDR1 SGHVS, CDR2 FNYEAQ. The CDR3 loop reads CASSLRLGQSGNTEAFF. The CDR3 nucleotides read TGTGCCAGCAGCTTAAGGCTCGGACAATCGGGGAACACTGAAGCTTTCTTT.

The chain carries TRBV5-4 and TRBJ2-7; 7 nucleotides align to TRBD2. V lost 6 bases, J lost 4 bases, and 10 bases stayed unmatched. This CDR3 contains 14 residues. Germline V gives CDR1 SGHNT, CDR2 YYREEE (reference sequence). CDR3 nucleotide sequence: TGTGCCAGCACGCCTGGGGCGGGAGTATACGAGCAGTACTTC. This sequence encodes CASTPGAGVYEQYF.

In its sample, this clone was seen once. The CDR3 here is CASSQDSQGASYGYTF. The DNA of the CDR3 is TGTGCCAGCAGCCAAGATTCACAGGGGGCAAGCTATGGCTACACCTTC. The J gene is TRBJ1-2, the V gene TRBV3-1 (or the pseudogene TRBV3-2); 9 positions match TRBD1. V dropped 0 bases and J dropped 4; count of bases not matched to a gene: 6. Germline CDR1 is LGHDT and CDR2 is YNNKEL (reference sequence). CDR3 length equals 16 residues.

The V and J genes are TRBV3-1 (or the pseudogene TRBV3-2) and TRBJ2-1; a possible D gene is TRBD1 (5 bases). V lost 2 bases, J lost 5 bases, and 16 bases lay in between. The germline CDR1 and CDR2 sequences are LGHDT and YNNKEL (reference sequence). The CDR3 consists of 16 residues. CDR3: CASSQTRAGSHNEQFF. CDR3 in DNA: TGTGCCAGCAGCCAAACCCGGGCAGGGTCACACAATGAGCAGTTCTTC.

This sequence joins TRBV6-2 or TRBV6-3 and TRBJ2-7; tentative D call: TRBD1 (5 bases). Germline-derived CDR1 and CDR2 are MNHEY and SVGEGT. The CDR3 has 12 residues. Trimming took 2 bases from V and 9 from J, leaving 11 bases between them. CDR3 amino acids: CASSYSSGLQYF. DNA of the CDR3: TGTGCCAGCAGTTACAGTTCAGGGTTGCAGTACTTC.

This clone was seen a handful of times. This chain links TRBV7-9 with TRBJ2-7; D might be TRBD1 or TRBD2, each matching 5 bases. The germline gives CDR1 SEHNR, CDR2 FQNEAQ (reference sequence). Trimming took 5 bases from V and 0 from J, leaving 8 bases between them. CDR3 length: 13 amino acids. CDR3 region: CASSPGTSYEQYF. DNA of the CDR3: TGTGCCAGCAGCCCAGGGACCTCCTACGAGCAGTACTTC. The full variable domain, its missing parts supplied by reference TRBV7-9 and TRBJ2-7, is DTGVSQNPRHKITKRGQNVTFRCDPISEHNRLYWYRQTLGQGPEFLTYFQNEAQLEKSRLLSDRFSAERPKGSFSTLEIQRTEQGDSAMYLCASSPGTSYEQYFGPGTRLTVT.